Shown below are 21 T cell receptor beta chains from a single sample sequenced in a study of blood T cell repertoires in COVID-19. Libraries were prepared by immunoSEQ multiplex PCR; TCRdb keeps only in-frame clonotypes and omits some of them. The table includes about 200,000 clones, around 80% detected once. The source material was peripheral blood. The receptor set was obtained from a woman aged 70-85 years with acute or convalescent COVID-19.

The chain uses TRBV24-1 and TRBJ2-7; the match to TRBD1 covers 7 bases. Germline CDR1 reads KGHDR; CDR2 reads SFDVKD. This CDR3 is 14 amino acids long. Losses at the gene ends were 2 bases for V and 0 bases for J; bases not matched to a gene: 0. CDR3 DNA sequence: TGTGCCACCAGTGATTCAGGGGGCTCCTACGAGCAGTACTTC. This encodes CATSDSGGSYEQYF.

The rearrangement joins TRBV30 to TRBJ2-7; the match to TRBD2 covers 9 bases. Trimming cost V 4 bases and J 0 bases; bases outside gene matches: 10. The length of the CDR3 is 16 residues. Germline values: CDR1 GTSNPN, CDR2 SVGIG (reference sequence). The CDR3 loop is CAWTGTSQLSSYEQYF. Here the CDR3 DNA reads TGTGCCTGGACTGGGACTAGCCAATTAAGCTCCTACGAGCAGTACTTC.

The chain joins TRBV18 to TRBJ2-1; TRBD1 is a possible D gene (6 bases). CDR1 and CDR2 (germline): KGHSH, LQKENI. This CDR3 is built from 13 residues. Trimming took 3 bases from V and 8 from J, leaving 11 bases between them. CDR3 nucleotides: TGTGCCAGCTCACCTCAGAAGGGGGATGAGCAGTTCTTC. This encodes CASSPQKGDEQFF.

J is TRBJ2-7 and V is TRBV28; D uncertain. Trimming stripped 4 bases from V and 6 bases from J, with 16 bases between. The germline V gene has CDR1 MDHEN and CDR2 SYDVKM. CDR3 length equals 14 residues. In DNA, the CDR3 is TGTGCCAGCAGTTCCCCCAATTACTCACTCGAGCAGTACTTC. Amino acid sequence: CASSSPNYSLEQYF.

This chain uses TRBV10-1 with TRBJ2-1, with 9 positions matching TRBD1. The CDR3 is 16 amino acids. J gave up 2 bases and V 6 bases, and 8 bases lay outside the gene matches. Germline CDR1 reads WNHNN; CDR2 reads SYGVQD (reference sequence). For the CDR3, the DNA is TGCGCCAGCAGACCCCTAGGGGACAGGGCCTACAATGAGCAGTTCTTC. Its translation: CASRPLGDRAYNEQFF.

The chain carries TRBV10-3 and TRBJ1-6; D call uncertain. V gave up 4 bases and J gave up 5 bases, with 3 bases separating them. The germline V gene has CDR1 ENHRY and CDR2 SYGVKD. The CDR3 covers 12 residues. The CDR3, as DNA: TGTGCCATCAGTGCCAATAATTCACCCCTCCACTTT. It translates to CAISANNSPLHF.

The rearrangement uses TRBV7-9 and TRBJ1-1; TRBD1 agrees at 8 bases. Trimming took 5 bases from V and 11 from J; bases not matched to a gene: 10. CDR1 and CDR2 (germline): SEHNR, FQNEAQ (reference sequence). CDR3 length: 13 residues. Written as DNA, the CDR3 is TGTGCCAGCAGCCCCGATGGGGACAGGCATGCTTTCTTT. This translates into CASSPDGDRHAFF. The variable domain in full, with the rest retrieved from reference TRBV7-9 and TRBJ1-1, is DTGVSQNPRHKITKRGQNVTFRCDPISEHNRLYWYRQTLGQGPEFLTYFQNEAQLEKSRLLSDRFSAERPKGSFSTLEIQRTEQGDSAMYLCASSPDGDRHAFFGQGTRLTVV.

The chain's CDR3 is CASSLEQGALSTEAFF. The CDR3 region has the DNA TGCGCCAGCAGCTTGGAACAGGGGGCCCTCTCTACTGAAGCTTTCTTT. The chain employs TRBV5-1 and TRBJ1-1, with 9 bases identical to TRBD1. The CDR3 sequence is 16 residues long. CDR1 is SGHRS and CDR2 is YFSETQ in the germline V gene. Trimming removed 0 bases from V and 5 bases from J; junction bases left unmatched: 8. Full variable domain (rest looked up from reference TRBV5-1 and TRBJ1-1): KAGVTQTPRYLIKTRGQQVTLSCSPISGHRSVSWYQQTPGQGLQFLFEYFSETQRNKGNFPGRFSGRQFSNSRSEMNVSTLELGDSALYLCASSLEQGALSTEAFFGQGTRLTVV.

The gene calls are TRBV3-1 (or the pseudogene TRBV3-2) and TRBJ2-7; weak D call: TRBD1 (6 bases). Germline CDR1 and CDR2: LGHDT and YNNKEL (reference sequence). The ends were cut back, 6 bases at V and 8 bases at J, with 14 bases in the middle. CDR3 length: 12 residues. The CDR3 protein is CASSYTGTQQYF. For the CDR3, the DNA is TGTGCCAGCAGTTATACAGGGACGCAGCAGTACTTC.

V gene TRBV30 combines with J gene TRBJ2-1; D perhaps matches TRBD2 (6 bases). V was pared by 3 bases and J by 8 bases, with 11 bases between. Germline-derived CDR1 and CDR2 are GTSNPN and SVGIG (reference sequence). This CDR3 is 12 amino acids long. This CDR3 reads CAWSGRGYEQFF. Here the CDR3 DNA reads TGTGCCTGGAGCGGGAGAGGCTATGAGCAGTTCTTC.

The rearrangement uses TRBV6-6 and TRBJ1-5; 9 bases fit TRBD1. After removal of 5 bases from V and 12 bases from J, the junction contained 5 bases not matched to a gene. Germline V gene sequence: CDR1 MNHNY, CDR2 SVGAGI (reference sequence). The CDR3 totals 12 residues. The CDR3 loop is CASSPDRGGQHF. The CDR3 DNA follows: TGTGCCAGCAGTCCGGACAGGGGCGGCCAGCATTTT.

The V call is TRBV2, the J call TRBJ1-3; weak D call: TRBD1 (5 bases). The CDR3 has 14 residues. Deletions cut 5 bases from V and 2 bases from J, with 10 bases between. In germline, CDR1 is SNHLY, CDR2 FYNNEI. The CDR3 is CASSRQSPGNTIYF. The DNA for the CDR3 is TGTGCCAGCAGTCGACAGAGTCCTGGAAACACCATATATTTT. Full variable domain (remainder filled in from reference TRBV2 and TRBJ1-3): EPEVTQTPSHQVTQMGQEVILRCVPISNHLYFYWYRQILGQKVEFLVSFYNNEISEKSEIFDDQFSVERPDGSNFTLKIRSTKLEDSAMYFCASSRQSPGNTIYFGEGSWLTVV.

The chain has TRBV7-8 and TRBJ1-6; D gene uncertain. Germline V lookup: CDR1 SGHVS, CDR2 FQNEAQ. The CDR3 is made up of 14 amino acids. V was pared by 1 base and J by 10 bases, with 11 bases between. The CDR3: CASSLGQDTSPLHF. CDR3 DNA sequence: TGTGCCAGCAGCTTAGGGCAAGATACGTCACCCCTCCACTTT. Full variable domain (missing parts from reference TRBV7-8 and TRBJ1-6): GAGVSQSPRYKVAKRGQDVALRCDPISGHVSLFWYQQALGQGPEFLTYFQNEAQLDKSGLPSDRFFAERPEGSVSTLKIQRTQQEDSAVYLCASSLGQDTSPLHFGNGTRLTVT.

J is TRBJ1-3 and V is TRBV4-1, with 10 nucleotides matching TRBD1. The CDR3 loop spans 16 amino acids. The germline CDR1 and CDR2 sequences are MGHRA and YSYEKL. Germline trimming cut 5 bases from V and 2 bases from J; bases unmatched to any gene: 6. Here the CDR3 reads CASSEADRGAGNTIYF. CDR3 nucleotide sequence: TGCGCCAGCAGCGAAGCGGACAGGGGGGCTGGAAACACCATATATTTT.

The rearrangement uses TRBV28 and TRBJ2-2; the match to TRBD1 covers 8 bases. This CDR3 comprises 18 residues. The J segment lost 8 bases and the V segment lost 3 bases, leaving 17 bases of the junction unmatched. Germline assignment: CDR1 MDHEN and CDR2 SYDVKM. In DNA, the CDR3 is TGTGCCAGCAGTTTCTTTACCGGCAGGGGGCGTACCACGGGGGAGCTGTTTTTT. Translation: CASSFFTGRGRTTGELFF.

This sequence joins TRBV4-2 and TRBJ2-2, with no clear D. Germline V gene data show CDR1 as LGHNA and CDR2 as YNFKEQ. Between the trimmed V and J ends, which lost 0 bases and 6 bases, there was a span of 11 bases. The length of the CDR3 is 15 residues. The chain's CDR3 is CASSQESRVAGELFF. The CDR3 coding sequence is TGTGCCAGCAGCCAAGAGTCCCGGGTCGCCGGGGAGCTGTTTTTT.

This rearrangement joins TRBV11-1 to TRBJ2-7, with D hard to call. CDR3 length: 12 residues. V was clipped by 3 bases and J by 6 bases, with 9 bases between them. Germline lookup yields CDR1 SGHAT and CDR2 FQDESV (reference sequence). CDR3 nucleotide sequence: TGTGCCAGCAGCTTTGTACTAACCGAGCAGTACTTC. Translating gives CASSFVLTEQYF.

V is TRBV6-5 and J is TRBJ1-3; the D gene is possibly TRBD1 (5 bases). V dropped 6 bases and J dropped 3 bases, with 15 bases sitting between them. Germline lookup yields CDR1 MNHEY and CDR2 SVGAGI. This CDR3 has 15 amino acids. The CDR3 bases are TGTGCCAGCAGCCCCGTCGGGCAGGGTGGAAACACCATATATTTT. This sequence encodes CASSPVGQGGNTIYF.

The V and J genes are TRBV27 and TRBJ2-7; TRBD2 agrees at 8 bases. CDR1 MNHEY and CDR2 SMNVEV come from the germline V gene (reference sequence). V shed 4 bases, J shed 2 bases, and the junction held 4 bases outside the gene matches. The CDR3 totals 14 residues. This CDR3 reads CASSYSGTTYEQYF. CDR3 sequence (DNA): TGTGCCAGCAGTTATAGCGGGACCACCTACGAGCAGTACTTC.

For the CDR3, the DNA is TGCGCCATCTTAGACAGGGCGAATTCACCCCTCCACTTT. Translating it yields CAILDRANSPLHF. The V gene is TRBV5-1, the J gene TRBJ1-6; 7 nucleotides agree with TRBD1. The germline gives CDR1 SGHRS, CDR2 YFSETQ. The ends lost 9 bases at V and 7 bases at J; junction bases unmatched: 7. The CDR3 totals 13 residues.

The chain has TRBV5-1 and TRBJ1-1, with D possibly TRBD1 on 6 matching bases. Germline V gene sequence: CDR1 SGHRS, CDR2 YFSETQ. CDR3 size: 15 residues. The V and J ends lost 2 bases and 0 bases respectively, with 11 bases between them. CDR3: CASSLTGFMNTEAFF. The DNA of the CDR3 is TGCGCCAGCAGCTTAACAGGGTTCATGAACACTGAAGCTTTCTTT.